Following are 20 T cell receptor beta chains from one sample sequenced in a study of esophageal squamous cell carcinoma tumors. Amplification combined a P20EA primer and a TCR alpha or TCR beta constant-region primer, then a nested second PCR used CA2 or CB2. Reverse transcription used a polyT18-containing BSL-18E primer, and TCR genes were amplified by unbiased adaptor ligation RT-PCR. One entry per CDR3 protein, called by TCRdb with MiXCR from the 5' RACE reads. The sample includes some 1,200 distinct CDR3 sequences, more than 10% of them seen just once. Source material: tumor tissue. Receptor source: a man between 45 and 79 years old with esophageal squamous cell carcinoma.

The V call is TRBV5-4, the J call TRBJ1-5; D uncertain. The CDR3 length is 15 residues. Germline V gene sequence: CDR1 SGHNT, CDR2 YYREEE (reference sequence). V was cut by 0 bases and J by 2 bases, with 9 bases left in between. CDR3 amino acids: CASSLEGAGNQPQHF. The CDR3 DNA sequence: TGTGCCAGCAGCTTGGAGGGAGCCGGCAATCAGCCCCAGCATTTT.

This clonotype is medium-sized within its sample. The chain recombines TRBV7-2 with TRBJ2-3, with 9 bases that match TRBD2. The germline V gene has CDR1 SGHTA and CDR2 FQGNSA. The J segment lost 3 bases and the V segment lost 1 base, leaving 23 bases of the junction unmatched. The CDR3 extends over 22 amino acids. In DNA, the CDR3 is TGTGCCAGCAGCTTAGGGTGGGGGGCTAGCGGGACTGCGGCGGGAAAGACAGATACGCAGTATTTT. It specifies CASSLGWGASGTAAGKTDTQYF.

The table lists this clonotype with a few counts. The rearrangement links TRBV10-3 to TRBJ1-2; possible D gene TRBD1, 6 bases. The CDR3 loop spans 13 amino acids. V was shortened by 4 bases and J by 4 bases, with 10 bases between the two germline ends. Germline CDR1 and CDR2: ENHRY and SYGVKD. CDR3 in amino acids: CAISGQGTYGYTF. CDR3 coding DNA: TGTGCCATCAGTGGCCAGGGGACCTATGGCTACACCTTC.

This clonotype is judged medium-sized. The J gene is TRBJ2-6, the V gene TRBV19; D might be TRBD2 (5 bases). The length of the CDR3 is 17 residues. Germline V gene data show CDR1 as LNHDA and CDR2 as SQIVND (reference sequence). V was trimmed by 4 bases and J by 0 bases, leaving 13 bases between them. The CDR3 here is CASSRTGRSSGANVLTF. The CDR3 DNA reads as TGTGCCAGTAGTAGGACTGGTAGGAGCTCTGGGGCCAACGTCCTGACTTTC.

Regarding this clonotype: A clone one base away is much larger, so this may be a read error. The J gene is TRBJ1-5, the V gene TRBV19; TRBD1 might be the D (5 bases). Trimming removed 6 bases from V and 2 bases from J, with 11 bases in between. The CDR3 length is 14 residues. Germline V gene lookup returns CDR1 LNHDA and CDR2 SQIVND (reference sequence). CDR3 sequence (DNA): TGTGCCAGTAGCCGACAGAGCGGCAATCAGCCCCAGCATTTT. This codes for CASSRQSGNQPQHF.

This clonotype is medium-sized within its sample. The V call is TRBV6-6, the J call TRBJ2-2; tentatively, D is TRBD1 or TRBD2 (5 bases each). V was clipped by 6 bases and J by 9 bases, with 23 bases between them. Germline loops: CDR1 MNHNY, CDR2 SVGAGI (reference sequence). The CDR3 spans 16 residues. The CDR3, as DNA: TGTGCCAGCAGCTCCCGGGGCCAGGGATCCCGCCGGGAGCTGTTTTTT. Protein: CASSSRGQGSRRELFF.

This clonotype is categorized as medium-sized (0.01 to 0.1%). This sequence joins TRBV20-1 and TRBJ2-2, with TRBD2 matching 9 bases. Germline CDR1 DFQATT, CDR2 SNEGSKA (reference sequence). The CDR3 covers 14 residues. V shed 1 base and J 6 bases; nucleotides not matched to a gene: 3. CDR3 DNA: TGCAGTGCTAGAGTCGGACTAGCGTCCGGGGAGCTGTTTTTT. Its protein is CSARVGLASGELFF.

This clonotype is medium-sized. The chain has TRBV4-1 and TRBJ2-7; 9 bases line up with TRBD2. Germline trimming cut 0 bases from V and 2 bases from J; bases unmatched to any gene: 8. CDR1 MGHRA and CDR2 YSYEKL come from the germline V gene. The CDR3 totals 17 residues. The CDR3 protein is CASSQDPVAGVTYEQYF. Here the CDR3 DNA reads TGCGCCAGCAGCCAAGACCCCGTAGCGGGAGTCACCTACGAGCAGTACTTC.

This clonotype showed up just a few times. The rearrangement joins TRBV12-3 or TRBV12-4 to TRBJ2-3, with D unresolved. The CDR3 spans 13 residues. The V end was cut by 2 bases, the J end by 5 bases, with 8 bases between. The CDR3 reads CASSLIGVDTQYF. The CDR3 nucleotides are TGTGCCAGCAGTTTAATTGGGGTAGATACGCAGTATTTT.

By share of the sample, this clonotype is medium-sized (0.01 to 0.1%). The chain's CDR3 is CASSPLVQGAISYEQYF. CDR3 nucleotides: TGTGCCAGCAGTCCTCTCGTACAGGGGGCCATCTCCTACGAGCAGTACTTC. The chain carries TRBV28 and TRBJ2-7; 9 bases are shared with TRBD1. CDR3 length: 17 amino acids. V trimming: 5 bases; J trimming: 0 bases; junction bases outside the gene matches: 11. Germline CDR1 reads MDHEN; CDR2 reads SYDVKM. Full variable domain (remainder filled in from reference TRBV28 and TRBJ2-7): DVKVTQSSRYLVKRTGEKVFLECVQDMDHENMFWYRQDPGLGLRLIYFSYDVKMKEKGDIPEGYSVSREKKERFSLILESASTNQTSMYLCASSPLVQGAISYEQYFGPGTRLTVT.

This clonotype is deemed medium-sized. The gene calls are TRBV3-1 and TRBJ2-3; no reliable D call. The CDR3 runs to 12 residues. Germline loops: CDR1 LGHDT, CDR2 YNNKEL (reference sequence). V was shortened by 6 bases and J by 2 bases, with 6 bases between the two germline ends. CDR3 protein: CASRGPTDTQYF. CDR3 DNA: TGTGCCAGCAGGGGCCCCACAGATACGCAGTATTTT.

This chain uses TRBV7-2 with TRBJ2-3; D unclear. V lost 5 bases to trimming and J lost 2 bases, with 11 bases between them. The CDR3 has 14 amino acids. Germline V lookup: CDR1 SGHTA, CDR2 FQGNSA. The CDR3 region is CASSMGWDTDTQYF. Here the CDR3 DNA reads TGTGCCAGCAGCATGGGGTGGGACACAGATACGCAGTATTTT.

Within the sample, this clonotype is large. V gene TRBV7-2 combines with J gene TRBJ2-1; D is possibly TRBD2 (6 bases). There are 13 residues in the CDR3. The germline V and J ends were trimmed by 5 bases and 6 bases, with 11 bases remaining between them. From germline, CDR1 is SGHTA and CDR2 FQGNSA. CDR3 protein: CASSGGGFNEQFF. The CDR3 DNA sequence: TGTGCCAGCAGCGGAGGAGGGTTCAATGAGCAGTTCTTC. Using reference TRBV7-2 and TRBJ2-1 for the parts outside the CDR3, the full variable domain is GAGVSQSPSNKVTEKGKDVELRCDPISGHTALYWYRQSLGQGLEFLIYFQGNSAPDKSGLPSDRFSAERTGGSVSTLTIQRTQQEDSAVYLCASSGGGFNEQFFGPGTRLTVL.

By proportion, this clonotype is medium-sized. The genes are TRBV6-1 and TRBJ1-1, with D uncertain. Deletions cut 3 bases from V and 9 bases from J, with 14 bases between. This CDR3 contains 13 residues. Germline V CDR1 and CDR2: MNHNS, SASEGT. The DNA of the CDR3 is TGTGCCAGCAGTGATTTCGACCGGCCCAAAGCTTTCTTT. This translates into CASSDFDRPKAFF.

This clonotype is medium-sized by share. The gene calls are TRBV20-1 and TRBJ2-5, with 10 nucleotides matching TRBD2. The V gene end was trimmed by 8 bases and the J gene end by 2 bases; junction bases not matched to a gene: 8. The germline CDR1 and CDR2 sequences are DFQATT and SNEGSKA (reference sequence). The CDR3 is 14 residues long. The DNA for the CDR3 is TGCAGTTCCACTAGCGGGGCGTTTCAAGAGACCCAGTACTTC. Translating gives CSSTSGAFQETQYF.

By proportion, this clonotype is medium-sized. This sequence joins TRBV5-1 and TRBJ2-3; D ambiguous. The CDR3 has 17 residues. Trimming took off 1 base at V and 3 bases at J, with 18 bases between the two ends. Germline V lookup: CDR1 SGHRS, CDR2 YFSETQ. The CDR3 here is CASSLSRVGMGTDTQYF. Here the CDR3 DNA reads TGCGCCAGCAGCTTGAGTAGGGTCGGAATGGGGACAGATACGCAGTATTTT.

By sample share, this clonotype is medium-sized. The chain is built from TRBV27 and TRBJ2-6; D is unclear. Germline CDR1 is MNHEY and CDR2 is SMNVEV (reference sequence). The length of the CDR3 is 15 residues. Trimming left V 3 bases short and J 4 bases short, with 10 bases between. The DNA of the CDR3 is TGTGCCAGCAGTTTTAAGGAAAAGGGGGCCAACGTCCTGACTTTC. The encoded protein is CASSFKEKGANVLTF.

V usage is TRBV29-1 and J usage is TRBJ2-2, with D maybe TRBD2 (6 bases). V lost 4 bases, J lost 3 bases, and 18 bases lay in between. The germline V gene has CDR1 SQVTM and CDR2 ANQGSEA. The CDR3 is made up of 16 amino acids. This CDR3 is CSVGFGAGRYTGELFF. In DNA, the CDR3 is TGCAGCGTTGGCTTTGGAGCGGGCAGGTACACCGGGGAGCTGTTTTTT.

This clonotype is termed hyperexpanded (1% or more). This chain uses TRBV7-2 with TRBJ2-3; no definite D call. The germline V gene encodes CDR1 SGHTA and CDR2 FQGNSA. There are 13 residues in the CDR3. The germline V and J ends were trimmed by 0 bases and 3 bases, with 4 bases remaining between them. CDR3 DNA: TGTGCCAGCAGCTTAGCCTATACAGATACGCAGTATTTT. Residues: CASSLAYTDTQYF.

The V gene is TRBV20-1, the J gene TRBJ2-7, with unresolved D. Per the germline V gene, CDR1 is DFQATT and CDR2 is SNEGSKA (reference sequence). CDR3 length equals 15 residues. V was trimmed by 0 bases and J by 3 bases, leaving 15 bases between them. In DNA form, the CDR3 reads TGCAGTGCTAGAGATCGGCAGACTCTTAACTACGAGCAGTACTTC. It specifies CSARDRQTLNYEQYF.